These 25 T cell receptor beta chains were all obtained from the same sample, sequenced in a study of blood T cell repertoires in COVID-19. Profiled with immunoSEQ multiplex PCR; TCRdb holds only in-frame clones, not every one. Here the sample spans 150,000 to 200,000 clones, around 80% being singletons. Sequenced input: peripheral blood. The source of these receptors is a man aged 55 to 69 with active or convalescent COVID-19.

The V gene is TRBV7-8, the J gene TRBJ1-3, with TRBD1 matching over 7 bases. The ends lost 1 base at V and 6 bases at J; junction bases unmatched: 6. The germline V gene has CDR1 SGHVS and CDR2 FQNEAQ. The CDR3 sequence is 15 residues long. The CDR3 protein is CASSLVSGGKNTIYF. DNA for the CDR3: TGTGCCAGCAGCTTAGTTTCAGGGGGAAAAAACACCATATATTTT.

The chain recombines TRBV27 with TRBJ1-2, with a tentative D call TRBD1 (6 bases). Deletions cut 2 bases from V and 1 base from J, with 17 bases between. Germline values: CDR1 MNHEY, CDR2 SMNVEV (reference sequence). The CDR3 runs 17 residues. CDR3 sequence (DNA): TGTGCCAGCAGTTTACACTATAGTCCGGACAGTAACTATGGCTACACCTTC. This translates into CASSLHYSPDSNYGYTF.

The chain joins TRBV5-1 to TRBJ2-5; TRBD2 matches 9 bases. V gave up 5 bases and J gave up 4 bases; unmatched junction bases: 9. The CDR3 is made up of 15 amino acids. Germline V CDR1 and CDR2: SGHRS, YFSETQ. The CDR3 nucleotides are TGCGCCAGCAGTGTTAGCGGGAGTCTTGCAGAGACCCAGTACTTC. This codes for CASSVSGSLAETQYF.

The CDR3 protein is CASSLRQGGDYGYTF. As DNA, the CDR3 is TGCGCCAGCAGCCTACGACAGGGAGGCGACTATGGCTACACCTTC. The V gene is TRBV5-1, the J gene TRBJ1-2, with 7 bases that match TRBD1. Germline CDR1 SGHRS, CDR2 YFSETQ. The CDR3 extends over 15 amino acids. V lost 4 bases, J lost 3 bases, and 9 bases stayed unmatched.

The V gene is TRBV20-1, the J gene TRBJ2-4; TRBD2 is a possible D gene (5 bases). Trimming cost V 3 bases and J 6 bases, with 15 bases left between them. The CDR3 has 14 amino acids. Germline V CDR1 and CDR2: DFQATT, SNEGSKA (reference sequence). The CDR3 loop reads CSASATLEGNIQYF. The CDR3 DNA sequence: TGCAGTGCTAGTGCCACCCTTGAGGGAAACATTCAGTACTTC.

The CDR3 DNA sequence: TGTGCCAGCAGCCAAGGAGGCGGGGGGTCTTACAATGAGCAGTTCTTC. Translated: CASSQGGGGSYNEQFF. The gene calls are TRBV3-1 (or the pseudogene TRBV3-2) and TRBJ2-1, with TRBD2 identical over 8 bases. CDR1 and CDR2 from the germline V gene are LGHDT and YNNKEL (reference sequence). V shed 1 base, J shed 4 bases, and the junction held 6 bases outside the gene matches. The CDR3 consists of 16 residues.

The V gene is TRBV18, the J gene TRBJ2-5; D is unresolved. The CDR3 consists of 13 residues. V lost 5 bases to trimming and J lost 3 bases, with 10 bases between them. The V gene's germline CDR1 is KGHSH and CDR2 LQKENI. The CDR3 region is CASSIRSEETQYF. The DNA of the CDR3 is TGTGCCAGCTCAATCCGGAGTGAAGAGACCCAGTACTTC.

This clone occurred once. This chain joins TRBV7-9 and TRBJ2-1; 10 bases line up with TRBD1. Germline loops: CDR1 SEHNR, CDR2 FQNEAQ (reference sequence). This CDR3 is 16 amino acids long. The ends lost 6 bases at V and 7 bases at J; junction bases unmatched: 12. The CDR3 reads CASSLPGQGTRNEQFF. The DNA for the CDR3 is TGTGCCAGCAGTCTACCGGGACAGGGGACACGAAATGAGCAGTTCTTC.

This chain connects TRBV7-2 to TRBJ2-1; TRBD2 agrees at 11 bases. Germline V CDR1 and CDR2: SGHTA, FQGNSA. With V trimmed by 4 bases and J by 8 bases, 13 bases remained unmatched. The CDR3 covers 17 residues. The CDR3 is CASSSRMGLAEPDEQFF. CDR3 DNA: TGTGCCAGCAGCTCGCGTATGGGACTAGCGGAGCCCGATGAGCAGTTCTTC.

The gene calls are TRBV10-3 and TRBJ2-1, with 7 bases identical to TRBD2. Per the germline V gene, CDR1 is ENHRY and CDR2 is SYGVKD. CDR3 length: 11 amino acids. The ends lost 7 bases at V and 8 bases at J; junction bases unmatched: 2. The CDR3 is CAITAGDEQFF. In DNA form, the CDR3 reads TGTGCCATCACCGCGGGGGATGAGCAGTTCTTC.

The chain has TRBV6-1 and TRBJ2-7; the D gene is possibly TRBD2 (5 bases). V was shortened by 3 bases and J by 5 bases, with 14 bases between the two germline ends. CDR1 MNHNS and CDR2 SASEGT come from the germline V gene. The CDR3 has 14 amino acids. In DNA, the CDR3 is TGTGCCAGCAGTGAGGGGATTCTAGCCGACGAGCAGTACTTC. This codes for CASSEGILADEQYF.

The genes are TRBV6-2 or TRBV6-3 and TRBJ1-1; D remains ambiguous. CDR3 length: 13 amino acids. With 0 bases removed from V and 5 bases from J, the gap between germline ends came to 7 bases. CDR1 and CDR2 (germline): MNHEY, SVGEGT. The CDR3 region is CASSYSRGTEAFF. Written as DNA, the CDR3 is TGTGCCAGCAGTTACTCCCGGGGTACTGAAGCTTTCTTT.

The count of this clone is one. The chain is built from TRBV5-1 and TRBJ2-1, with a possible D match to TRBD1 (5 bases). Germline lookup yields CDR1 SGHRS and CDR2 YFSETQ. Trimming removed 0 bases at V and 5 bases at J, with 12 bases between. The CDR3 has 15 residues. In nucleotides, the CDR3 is TGCGCCAGCAGCTTGGCTTTGGGGCAAAACAATGAGCAGTTCTTC. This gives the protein CASSLALGQNNEQFF.

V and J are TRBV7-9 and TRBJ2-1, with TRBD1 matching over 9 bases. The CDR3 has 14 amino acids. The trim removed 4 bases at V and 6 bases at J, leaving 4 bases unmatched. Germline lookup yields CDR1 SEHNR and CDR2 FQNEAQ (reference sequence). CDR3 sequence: CASSSDRGSNEQFF. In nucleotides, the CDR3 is TGTGCCAGCAGCTCAGACAGGGGGAGCAATGAGCAGTTCTTC.

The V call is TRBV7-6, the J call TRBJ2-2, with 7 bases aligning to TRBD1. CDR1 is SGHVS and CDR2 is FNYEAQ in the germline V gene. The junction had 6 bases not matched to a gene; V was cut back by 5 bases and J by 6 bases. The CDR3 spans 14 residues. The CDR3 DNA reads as TGTGCCAGCAGCAACCGACAGGGATCCGGGGAGCTGTTTTTT. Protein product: CASSNRQGSGELFF.

Written as DNA, the CDR3 is TGCGCCAGCAGCCCTTCTTTGGACGGGGACGAGCAGTACTTC. This encodes CASSPSLDGDEQYF. J is TRBJ2-7 and V is TRBV5-1, with D tentatively TRBD2 (5 bases). Looked up from germline, CDR1 is SGHRS and CDR2 is YFSETQ. This CDR3 has 14 residues. V was shortened by 4 bases and J by 5 bases, with 16 bases between the two germline ends.

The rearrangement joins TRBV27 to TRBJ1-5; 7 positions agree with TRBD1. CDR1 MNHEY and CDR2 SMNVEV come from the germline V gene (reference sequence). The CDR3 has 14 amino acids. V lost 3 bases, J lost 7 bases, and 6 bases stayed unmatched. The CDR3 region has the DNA TGTGCCAGCAGTTTTAAGGGGGCGGACCAGCCCCAGCATTTT. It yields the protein CASSFKGADQPQHF.

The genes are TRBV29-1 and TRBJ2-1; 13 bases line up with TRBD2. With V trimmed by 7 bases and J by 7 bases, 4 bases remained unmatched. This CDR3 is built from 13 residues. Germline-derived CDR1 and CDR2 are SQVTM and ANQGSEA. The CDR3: CSAGTSGANEQFF. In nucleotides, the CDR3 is TGCAGCGCAGGGACTAGCGGGGCAAATGAGCAGTTCTTC.

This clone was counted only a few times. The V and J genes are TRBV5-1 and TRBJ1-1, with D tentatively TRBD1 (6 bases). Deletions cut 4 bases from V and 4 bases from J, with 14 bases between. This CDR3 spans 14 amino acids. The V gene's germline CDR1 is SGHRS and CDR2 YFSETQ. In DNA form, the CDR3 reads TGCGCCAGCAGCGCGGTTGGGGGCACCACTGAAGCTTTCTTT. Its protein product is CASSAVGGTTEAFF.

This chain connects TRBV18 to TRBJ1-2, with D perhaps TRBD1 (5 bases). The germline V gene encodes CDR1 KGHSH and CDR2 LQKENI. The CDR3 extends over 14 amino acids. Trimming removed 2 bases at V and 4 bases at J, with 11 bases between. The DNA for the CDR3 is TGTGCCAGCTCACCATCCCAGGGTACCTATGGCTACACCTTC. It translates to CASSPSQGTYGYTF.

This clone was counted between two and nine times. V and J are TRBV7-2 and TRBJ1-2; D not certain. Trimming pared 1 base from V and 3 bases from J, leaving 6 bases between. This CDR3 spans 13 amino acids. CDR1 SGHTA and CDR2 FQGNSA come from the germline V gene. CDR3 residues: CASSLDSDYGYTF. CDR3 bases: TGTGCCAGCAGCTTAGACAGTGACTATGGCTACACCTTC.

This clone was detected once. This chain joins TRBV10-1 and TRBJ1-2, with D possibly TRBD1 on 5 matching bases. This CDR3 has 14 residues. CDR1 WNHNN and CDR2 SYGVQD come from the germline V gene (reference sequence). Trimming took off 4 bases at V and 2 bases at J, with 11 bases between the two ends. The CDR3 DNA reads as TGCGCCAGCAGTGGTTCAGGGTACAACTATGGCTACACCTTC. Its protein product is CASSGSGYNYGYTF.

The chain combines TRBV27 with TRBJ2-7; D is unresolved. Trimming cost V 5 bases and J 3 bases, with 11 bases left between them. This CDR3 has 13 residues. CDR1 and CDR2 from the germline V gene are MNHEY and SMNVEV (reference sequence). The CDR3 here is CASSNGPYYEQYF. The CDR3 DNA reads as TGTGCCAGCAGTAACGGTCCTTACTACGAGCAGTACTTC.

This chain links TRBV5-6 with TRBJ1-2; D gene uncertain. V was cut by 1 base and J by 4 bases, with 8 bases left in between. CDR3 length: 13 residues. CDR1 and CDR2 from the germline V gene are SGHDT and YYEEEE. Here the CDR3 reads CASSLSGIYGYTF. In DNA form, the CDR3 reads TGTGCCAGCAGCTTGTCCGGGATCTATGGCTACACCTTC.

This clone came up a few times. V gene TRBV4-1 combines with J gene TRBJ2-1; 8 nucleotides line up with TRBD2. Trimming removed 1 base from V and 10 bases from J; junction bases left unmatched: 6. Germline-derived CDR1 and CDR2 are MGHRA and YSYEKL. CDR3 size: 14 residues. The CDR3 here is CASSQGYSGVEQFF. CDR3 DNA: TGCGCCAGCAGCCAAGGGTATAGCGGGGTAGAGCAGTTCTTC.